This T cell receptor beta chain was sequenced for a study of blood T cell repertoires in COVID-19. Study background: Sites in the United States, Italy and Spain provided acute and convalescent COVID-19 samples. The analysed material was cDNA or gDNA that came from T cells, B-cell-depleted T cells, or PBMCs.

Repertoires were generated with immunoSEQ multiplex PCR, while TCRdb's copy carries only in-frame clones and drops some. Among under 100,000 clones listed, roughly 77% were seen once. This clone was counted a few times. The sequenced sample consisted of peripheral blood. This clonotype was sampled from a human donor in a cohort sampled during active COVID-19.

Here the CDR3 DNA reads TGCGCCAGCAGCCAAGGGGGAGCGGCCAGGGGGCTTCGGTATGGCTACACCTTC. Amino acid sequence: CASSQGGAARGLRYGYTF. The chain is built from TRBV4-3 and TRBJ1-2; TRBD1 matches 8 bases. The CDR3 sequence is 18 residues long. Losses at the gene ends were 1 base for V and 5 bases for J; bases not matched to a gene: 15. Looked up from germline, CDR1 is LGHNA and CDR2 is YSLEER.